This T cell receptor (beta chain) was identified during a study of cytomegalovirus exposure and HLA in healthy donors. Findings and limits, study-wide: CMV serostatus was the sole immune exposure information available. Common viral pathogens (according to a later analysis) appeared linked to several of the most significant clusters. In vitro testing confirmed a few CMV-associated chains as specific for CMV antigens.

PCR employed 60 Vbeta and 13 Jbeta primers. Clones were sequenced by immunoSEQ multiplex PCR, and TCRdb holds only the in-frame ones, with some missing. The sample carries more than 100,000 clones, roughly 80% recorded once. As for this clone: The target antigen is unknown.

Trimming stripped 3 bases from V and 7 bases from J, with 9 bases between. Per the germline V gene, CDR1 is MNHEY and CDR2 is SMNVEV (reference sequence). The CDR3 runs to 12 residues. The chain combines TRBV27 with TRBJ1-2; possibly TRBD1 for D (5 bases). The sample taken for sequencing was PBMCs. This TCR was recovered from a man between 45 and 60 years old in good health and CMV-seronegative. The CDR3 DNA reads TGTGCCAGCAGTTTCCGGGGACTTGGCTACACCTTC. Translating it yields CASSFRGLGYTF.